One sample yielded the 25 T cell receptor beta chains listed below, sequenced in a study of blood T cell repertoires in COVID-19. The method was immunoSEQ multiplex PCR; TCRdb's version includes in-frame clones alone and lacks a portion of them. Of over 300,000 clones listed, roughly 90% are singletons. Sequencing input: peripheral blood. These receptor sequences come from a man younger than 35 with active or convalescent COVID-19.

This rearrangement joins TRBV4-3 to TRBJ2-2, with D maybe TRBD1 (5 bases). The CDR3 consists of 16 residues. V was pared by 0 bases and J by 4 bases, with 12 bases between. Germline lookup yields CDR1 LGHNA and CDR2 YSLEER. The CDR3: CASSQDWGSTTGELFF. CDR3 DNA sequence: TGCGCCAGCAGCCAAGATTGGGGCAGCACCACCGGGGAGCTGTTTTTT.

The V call is TRBV4-3, the J call TRBJ2-5, with TRBD2 matching over 7 bases. V lost 0 bases, J lost 5 bases, and 15 bases stayed unmatched. The germline V gene encodes CDR1 LGHNA and CDR2 YSLEER. This CDR3 is built from 18 residues. The CDR3: CASSQDTGLVGSMETQYF. CDR3 sequence (DNA): TGCGCCAGCAGCCAAGATACAGGACTAGTGGGTTCTATGGAGACCCAGTACTTC.

The V call is TRBV7-2, the J call TRBJ2-7, with D perhaps TRBD1 (5 bases). From germline, CDR1 is SGHTA and CDR2 FQGNSA. Trimming left V 1 base short and J 0 bases short, with 10 bases between. The CDR3 loop spans 15 amino acids. CDR3 in DNA: TGTGCCAGCAGCTTAGTTTGGGGCAACTCCTACGAGCAGTACTTC. Translated: CASSLVWGNSYEQYF.

The rearrangement joins TRBV29-1 to TRBJ2-2; TRBD2 agrees at 9 bases. The V segment lost 8 bases and the J segment 4 bases; nucleotides outside the gene matches: 11. CDR3 size: 15 residues. CDR1 and CDR2 from the germline V gene are SQVTM and ANQGSEA. The chain's CDR3 is CSLPGGGGVTGELFF. The CDR3 DNA sequence: TGCAGCCTCCCTGGGGGCGGGGGGGTCACCGGGGAGCTGTTTTTT.

The chain has TRBV10-3 and TRBJ1-3, with D perhaps TRBD1 (5 bases). Looked up from germline, CDR1 is ENHRY and CDR2 is SYGVKD. Trimming cost V 0 bases and J 1 base, with 10 bases left between them. This CDR3 comprises 16 residues. The CDR3 spells CAISESGRKSGNTIYF. The CDR3 DNA reads TGTGCCATCAGTGAGTCGGGGCGCAAATCTGGAAACACCATATATTTT.

The genes are TRBV4-1 and TRBJ1-2, with D maybe TRBD1 (5 bases). Trimming pared 3 bases from V and 6 bases from J, leaving 8 bases between. This CDR3 is built from 12 residues. Germline lookup yields CDR1 MGHRA and CDR2 YSYEKL. CDR3 loop: CASSQQGDGYTF. The CDR3 region has the DNA TGCGCCAGCAGCCAGCAGGGTGATGGCTACACCTTC.

This rearrangement joins TRBV6-5 to TRBJ2-2, with a possible D match to TRBD2 (6 bases). This CDR3 region has 13 residues. V was cut by 6 bases and J by 7 bases, with 12 bases left in between. Germline V gene data show CDR1 as MNHEY and CDR2 as SVGAGI. For the CDR3, the DNA is TGTGCCAGCAGCCTGACTAGAGTCGGGGAGCTGTTTTTT. Amino acid sequence: CASSLTRVGELFF.

The V gene is TRBV14, the J gene TRBJ1-1, with D perhaps matching TRBD1 (6 bases). CDR1 SGHDN and CDR2 FVKESK come from the germline V gene. Trimming stripped 4 bases from V and 4 bases from J, with 13 bases between. The CDR3 contains 14 residues. The CDR3 region is CASSLLQGSTEAFF. The CDR3 nucleotides are TGTGCCAGCAGCCTCCTTCAGGGGAGCACTGAAGCTTTCTTT.

This chain connects TRBV19 to TRBJ2-1; TRBD2 matches 15 bases. CDR3 length equals 17 residues. J was trimmed by 6 bases and V by 5 bases; bases with no gene match: 8. CDR1 is LNHDA and CDR2 is SQIVND in the germline V gene (reference sequence). The CDR3 is CASSAIGTSGRFNEQFF. CDR3 bases: TGTGCCAGTAGTGCCATAGGGACTAGCGGGAGGTTCAATGAGCAGTTCTTC.

The chain combines TRBV28 with TRBJ1-2; TRBD1 aligns across 7 bases. With V trimmed by 10 bases and J by 6 bases, 14 bases remained unmatched. CDR3 size: 14 residues. Germline assignment: CDR1 MDHEN and CDR2 SYDVKM. CDR3 nucleotides: TGTGCCATAGTAGCTGGGACAGAACGAAATGGCTACACCTTC. Translating it yields CAIVAGTERNGYTF.

The rearrangement joins TRBV27 to TRBJ2-1, with TRBD2 matching over 10 bases. V lost 8 bases to trimming and J lost 9 bases; unmatched junction nucleotides: 10. Germline V gene lookup returns CDR1 MNHEY and CDR2 SMNVEV (reference sequence). The CDR3 covers 14 residues. DNA for the CDR3: TGTGCCAGCGTGGGGCTAGCGGGAGTAGGTGAGCAGTTCTTC. It is translated as CASVGLAGVGEQFF.

The rearrangement links TRBV2 to TRBJ1-1; D unclear. V was cut by 4 bases and J by 0 bases, with 15 bases left in between. The CDR3 covers 16 residues. Germline V gene data show CDR1 as SNHLY and CDR2 as FYNNEI. This CDR3 reads CASSVPARPMNTEAFF. The CDR3 bases are TGTGCCAGCAGTGTACCCGCGAGGCCAATGAACACTGAAGCTTTCTTT.

In DNA form, the CDR3 reads TGTGCCAGCAGCTTGAACGGTGAAAAACTGTTTTTT. Protein sequence: CASSLNGEKLFF. The V gene is TRBV5-6, the J gene TRBJ1-4; the D is unclear. CDR3 length: 12 residues. Trimming took 1 base from V and 7 from J, leaving 5 bases between them. The germline V gene has CDR1 SGHDT and CDR2 YYEEEE.

This chain joins TRBV14 and TRBJ2-5; TRBD2 matches at 9 bases. This CDR3 is built from 17 residues. With 0 bases clipped from V and 4 bases from J, the junction kept 9 bases outside the gene matches. In germline, CDR1 is SGHDN, CDR2 FVKESK. The CDR3 loop is CASSQERNSGGRETQYF. CDR3 coding DNA: TGTGCCAGCAGCCAAGAGCGGAACAGCGGGGGGCGAGAGACCCAGTACTTC.

The chain employs TRBV29-1 and TRBJ1-2; D gene ambiguous. The germline V gene encodes CDR1 SQVTM and CDR2 ANQGSEA. The CDR3 loop spans 12 amino acids. V was pared by 5 bases and J by 3 bases, with 10 bases between. The CDR3: CSVLRTDYGYTF. The CDR3 nucleotides are TGCAGCGTTCTCCGAACAGACTATGGCTACACCTTC.

The chain has TRBV27 and TRBJ1-2, with D hard to call. The CDR3 is 13 amino acids. The germline gives CDR1 MNHEY, CDR2 SMNVEV (reference sequence). V lost 6 bases and J 4 bases, leaving 12 bases between the germline ends. The CDR3 DNA follows: TGTGCCAGCAGCCTGGGCGTAGGCTATGGCTACACCTTC. Protein: CASSLGVGYGYTF.

The CDR3 bases are TGTGCCAGCAGTTTTCGAGGATTGAATAATTCACCCCTCCACTTT. Protein product: CASSFRGLNNSPLHF. The genes are TRBV27 and TRBJ1-6, with D unclear. The V end lost 3 bases, the J end lost 5 bases, and 11 bases lay between the germline ends. Germline V gives CDR1 MNHEY, CDR2 SMNVEV (reference sequence). This CDR3 has 15 residues.

The chain recombines TRBV5-4 with TRBJ1-4; 12 nucleotides line up with TRBD1. Losses at the gene ends were 0 bases for V and 8 bases for J; bases not matched to a gene: 11. CDR1 and CDR2 from the germline V gene are SGHNT and YYREEE (reference sequence). The CDR3 contains 18 residues. Here the CDR3 DNA reads TGTGCCAGCAGCTTGGGGCGACGGGACAGGGGGCGCGGGGAAAAACTGTTTTTT. It is translated as CASSLGRRDRGRGEKLFF.

The genes are TRBV13 and TRBJ1-2; D possibly corresponds to TRBD1 (6 bases). The V end lost 5 bases, the J end lost 1 base, and 11 bases lay between the germline ends. The CDR3 loop spans 14 amino acids. CDR1 is PRHDT, CDR2 FYEKMQ, per germline (reference sequence). The CDR3 sequence is CASSAQGINYGYTF. The DNA of the CDR3 is TGTGCCAGCAGCGCACAGGGCATTAACTATGGCTACACCTTC. Full variable domain (missing parts from reference TRBV13 and TRBJ1-2): AAGVIQSPRHLIKEKRETATLKCYPIPRHDTVYWYQQGPGQDPQFLISFYEKMQSDKGSIPDRFSAQQFSDYHSELNMSSLELGDSALYFCASSAQGINYGYTFGSGTRLTVV.

The V and J genes are TRBV27 and TRBJ1-2; D remains ambiguous. The germline gives CDR1 MNHEY, CDR2 SMNVEV (reference sequence). This CDR3 contains 14 residues. V lost 0 bases and J 6 bases, leaving 11 bases between the germline ends. The CDR3 loop is CASSLSPGGDGYTF. CDR3 in DNA: TGTGCCAGCAGTTTATCGCCGGGAGGCGATGGCTACACCTTC.

This chain uses TRBV28 with TRBJ1-5; D gene uncertain. The CDR3 is 15 amino acids. Trimming took 4 bases from V and 0 from J, leaving 10 bases between them. Germline loops: CDR1 MDHEN, CDR2 SYDVKM. The CDR3 region has the DNA TGTGCCAGCAGTTCGGCAGGACTTAGCAATCAGCCCCAGCATTTT. Translated: CASSSAGLSNQPQHF.

A single count supports this clone. V and J are TRBV19 and TRBJ2-1, with D perhaps TRBD2 (6 bases). Per the germline V gene, CDR1 is LNHDA and CDR2 is SQIVND (reference sequence). The CDR3 consists of 15 residues. V lost 3 bases and J 3 bases, leaving 12 bases between the germline ends. The CDR3, as DNA: TGTGCCAGTAGTATTCTAGCGAGCCTCTACAATGAGCAGTTCTTC. Translating it yields CASSILASLYNEQFF.

This chain joins TRBV7-8 and TRBJ2-3, with D maybe TRBD2 (5 bases). In germline, CDR1 is SGHVS, CDR2 FQNEAQ. Trimming left V 1 base short and J 1 base short, with 9 bases between. The CDR3 totals 15 residues. CDR3 sequence reads: CASSLGAGGTDTQYF. In DNA, the CDR3 is TGTGCCAGCAGCTTAGGGGCCGGGGGCACAGATACGCAGTATTTT.

V usage is TRBV7-2 and J usage is TRBJ1-3, with D maybe TRBD1 (6 bases). V was clipped by 5 bases and J by 1 base, with 12 bases between them. This CDR3 is 15 amino acids long. Germline V gene sequence: CDR1 SGHTA, CDR2 FQGNSA. The CDR3 sequence is CASSPGQISGNTIYF. Here the CDR3 DNA reads TGTGCCAGCAGCCCCGGACAGATTTCTGGAAACACCATATATTTT.

V is TRBV5-6 and J is TRBJ1-1; D is undetermined. The V gene's germline CDR1 is SGHDT and CDR2 YYEEEE. V was clipped by 0 bases and J by 5 bases, with 11 bases between them. This CDR3 contains 14 residues. The DNA for the CDR3 is TGTGCCAGCAGCTTGGGACGGAGAACAACTGAAGCTTTCTTT. This gives the protein CASSLGRRTTEAFF.